These 5 T cell receptor beta chains were sequenced from one sample in a study of tumor and adjacent non-tumor tissue in lung cancer. A modified ARM-PCR protocol with three rounds of nested PCR amplified TCRbeta. One entry per CDR3 protein, called by TCRdb with MiXCR from the multiplex PCR reads. This sample has 95,000 to 150,000 distinct CDR3 sequences, with around three fifths found just once. RNA was extracted from bulk tissue without any cell sorting. The material sequenced was lung tumor tissue. The source is a man aged 25 to 40 with non-small cell lung cancer.

To note about this clonotype: This CDR3 is missing its conserved last phenylalanine or tryptophan, likely due to a read error. The V and J genes are TRBV6-6 and TRBJ2-1; 13 bases map to TRBD2. The CDR3 has 18 residues. Looked up from germline, CDR1 is MNHNY and CDR2 is SVGAGI (reference sequence). Written as DNA, the CDR3 is TGTACCAGCAGTTCCGGGACTAGCGGGGCAAGCTCCTACAATGAGCAGTTCCTC. Residues: CTSSSGTSGASSYNEQFL.

The chain recombines TRBV24-1 with TRBJ2-5; a possible D gene is TRBD1 (6 bases). The germline V and J ends were trimmed by 4 bases and 4 bases, with 12 bases remaining between them. The CDR3 runs to 14 residues. In germline, CDR1 is KGHDR, CDR2 SFDVKD. The CDR3 region has the DNA TGTGCCACCAGTGACAACAGGGAATCAGAGACCCAGTACTTC. As protein: CATSDNRESETQYF.

This clonotype has more than one count but fewer than ten. One base away lies a much larger clone, so this may be a sequencing read error. The rearrangement joins TRBV29-1 to TRBJ1-2; 7 positions match TRBD1. Germline CDR1 is SQVTM and CDR2 is ANQGSEA. The CDR3 length is 15 residues. This CDR3 is CNVEVAGGRTGGYTF. For the CDR3, the DNA is TGCAACGTTGAAGTTGCAGGGGGGAGAACTGGGGGCTACACCTTC.

As concerns this clonotype: A junction boundary mismatches the germline segment, possibly from a read error. The chain links TRBV5-1 to TRBJ2-3; D is possibly TRBD2 (6 bases). This CDR3 spans 15 amino acids. CDR1 is SGHRS, CDR2 YFSETQ, per germline. CDR3 in DNA: TGCGCCAGCAGCCTTGGTGCGGGGCCCACAGATATGCAGTATTTT. It encodes CASSLGAGPTDMQYF.

This clonotype was seen a single time. One end of the junction is discordant with germline, which a read error may explain. The chain joins TRBV11-2 to TRBJ2-1, with no clear D. Germline V gene sequence: CDR1 SGHAT, CDR2 FQNNGV. This CDR3 is 14 amino acids long. CDR3 region: CASNLERANNEQLF. Here the CDR3 DNA reads TGTGCCAGCAATCTGGAAAGGGCCAACAATGAGCAGCTATTC. The whole variable domain, remainder taken from reference TRBV11-2 and TRBJ2-1, is EAGVAQSPRYKIIEKRQSVAFWCNPISGHATLYWYQQILGQGPKLLIQFQNNGVVDDSQLPKDRFSAERLKGVDSTLKIQPAKLEDSAVYLCASNLERANNEQLFGPGTRLTVL.